The next 15 T cell receptor beta chains were all read from a single sample in a study of TIL therapy for anti-PD-1-resistant metastatic lung cancer. Indicated time point: pre-treatment sample, taken before nivolumab and TIL therapy. This was the immunoSEQ v3 assay. Produced via immunoSEQ multiplex PCR; TCRdb's table is partial and in-frame only. The sample lists 25,000 to 35,000 clones, around three quarters occurring once. Sequencing was performed on blood, taken at baseline. These receptors came from a woman aged 25 to 80 with non-small cell lung cancer.

This clone was counted a single time. This chain links TRBV2 with TRBJ2-3; TRBD1 aligns across 7 bases. The germline V gene encodes CDR1 SNHLY and CDR2 FYNNEI. J gave up 5 bases and V 6 bases, and 5 bases lay outside the gene matches. The CDR3 is made up of 13 amino acids. The CDR3: CASRTGKQDTQYF. The CDR3 DNA reads TGTGCCAGCAGGACAGGGAAACAAGATACGCAGTATTTT.

This rearrangement joins TRBV20-1 to TRBJ2-3; the D gene is possibly TRBD2 (5 bases). Trimming pared 6 bases from V and 6 bases from J, leaving 10 bases between. The germline CDR1 and CDR2 sequences are DFQATT and SNEGSKA (reference sequence). The CDR3 is 11 amino acids. The CDR3 region is CSAPEVDTQYF. In DNA form, the CDR3 reads TGCAGTGCCCCGGAGGTGGATACGCAGTATTTT.

This clone has more than one count but fewer than ten. The CDR3 nucleotides read TGTGCCAGCAGTGCCGAGACAGGGGTTAGAGATACGCAGTATTTT. Protein product: CASSAETGVRDTQYF. The chain couples TRBV2 to TRBJ2-3; 8 nucleotides line up with TRBD1. V lost 4 bases to trimming and J lost 5 bases; unmatched junction nucleotides: 8. The germline gives CDR1 SNHLY, CDR2 FYNNEI. CDR3 length: 15 residues.

The chain carries TRBV29-1 and TRBJ2-1; the match to TRBD2 covers 10 bases. This CDR3 has 14 residues. The V segment lost 4 bases and the J segment 10 bases; nucleotides outside the gene matches: 10. The germline gives CDR1 SQVTM, CDR2 ANQGSEA. The CDR3: CSVGASGRVVEQFF. DNA for the CDR3: TGCAGCGTTGGGGCAAGCGGGAGGGTGGTCGAGCAGTTCTTC.

This clone came up a few times. This rearrangement joins TRBV4-2 to TRBJ2-5, with D perhaps TRBD2 (6 bases). V lost 0 bases to trimming and J lost 5 bases, with 16 bases between them. The CDR3 extends over 16 amino acids. The germline V gene encodes CDR1 LGHNA and CDR2 YNFKEQ. The CDR3 coding sequence is TGTGCCAGCAGCCAAGACGAAACGGGAGAGGGGGAGACCCAGTACTTC. This encodes CASSQDETGEGETQYF.

The V gene is TRBV6-5, the J gene TRBJ2-1; 9 nucleotides agree with TRBD2. From germline, CDR1 is MNHEY and CDR2 SVGAGI. V gave up 2 bases and J gave up 7 bases; unmatched junction bases: 3. The CDR3 is 14 residues long. The DNA of the CDR3 is TGTGCCAGCAGTTACGGGCGGGAGGGGAATGAGCAGTTCTTC. Encoded protein: CASSYGREGNEQFF.

The chain couples TRBV19 to TRBJ1-1; D not resolved. CDR1 and CDR2 (germline): LNHDA, SQIVND (reference sequence). This CDR3 spans 13 amino acids. Trimming cost V 1 base and J 0 bases, with 3 bases left between them. CDR3 sequence (DNA): TGTGCCAGTAGTATAGGAGTGAACACTGAAGCTTTCTTT. Its translation: CASSIGVNTEAFF.

The rearrangement joins TRBV11-2 to TRBJ2-5; TRBD1 might be the D (6 bases). V was clipped by 4 bases and J by 2 bases, with 11 bases between them. The germline V gene encodes CDR1 SGHAT and CDR2 FQNNGV. This CDR3 is built from 14 residues. In DNA form, the CDR3 reads TGTGCCAGCAGCTGGGGACACCTACAAGAGACCCAGTACTTC. Translated, it gives CASSWGHLQETQYF.

V usage is TRBV6-5 and J usage is TRBJ2-7; 8 positions agree with TRBD1. Germline V lookup: CDR1 MNHEY, CDR2 SVGAGI. This CDR3 has 13 amino acids. V lost 6 bases, J lost 8 bases, and 9 bases stayed unmatched. CDR3 loop: CASRDRGFGKQYF. The CDR3 coding sequence is TGTGCCAGCAGAGACAGGGGTTTCGGTAAGCAGTACTTC.

The CDR3 bases are TGTGCCAGCAGCTTAATGAGCGGGTACCCCCGGGAGCAGTACTTC. Translation: CASSLMSGYPREQYF. The J gene is TRBJ2-7, the V gene TRBV7-9, with a tentative D call TRBD2 (6 bases). Trimming took 2 bases from V and 7 from J, leaving 18 bases between them. The germline V gene encodes CDR1 SEHNR and CDR2 FQNEAQ (reference sequence). The CDR3 consists of 15 residues.

This clone was seen a single time. The V call is TRBV6-6, the J call TRBJ2-4; the D call may be TRBD1 or TRBD2 (6 bases each). The V and J ends lost 6 bases and 9 bases respectively, with 9 bases between them. From germline, CDR1 is MNHNY and CDR2 SVGAGI (reference sequence). The CDR3 extends over 11 amino acids. The CDR3 here is CASRKGGIQYF. Written as DNA, the CDR3 is TGTGCCAGCAGAAAGGGGGGCATTCAGTACTTC.

This chain uses TRBV10-2 with TRBJ1-3; the D gene is possibly TRBD1 (5 bases). The CDR3 loop spans 16 amino acids. V was pared by 3 bases and J by 0 bases, with 12 bases between. The germline CDR1 and CDR2 sequences are WSHSY and SAAADI. The CDR3 DNA sequence: TGCGCCAGCAGTGAAGGGGCCAGCCACTCTGGAAACACCATATATTTT. Residues: CASSEGASHSGNTIYF.

The chain is built from TRBV2 and TRBJ2-3, with TRBD2 matching over 10 bases. Germline V CDR1 and CDR2: SNHLY, FYNNEI. The CDR3 has 15 residues. The trim removed 4 bases at V and 2 bases at J, leaving 3 bases unmatched. As DNA, the CDR3 is TGTGCCAGCAGTGTACTAGCGGGAATCACAGATACGCAGTATTTT. This sequence encodes CASSVLAGITDTQYF.

The chain uses TRBV19 and TRBJ1-5; unclear D gene. The germline V gene has CDR1 LNHDA and CDR2 SQIVND (reference sequence). V was trimmed by 7 bases and J by 7 bases, leaving 20 bases between them. This CDR3 spans 15 amino acids. CDR3 residues: CASKYAPRAQQPQHF. The CDR3 bases are TGTGCCAGTAAGTACGCGCCACGGGCTCAACAGCCCCAGCATTTT.

This sequence joins TRBV29-1 and TRBJ2-1; D may be TRBD1 or TRBD2 (5 bases each). Germline lookup yields CDR1 SQVTM and CDR2 ANQGSEA. The CDR3 spans 14 residues. V lost 7 bases and J 10 bases, leaving 23 bases between the germline ends. The CDR3 DNA sequence: TGCAGCGCCGAAGAGGGGCGCGGCCTTGGGGAGCAGTTCTTC. This gives the protein CSAEEGRGLGEQFF.